Shown below are 5 T cell receptor beta chains from a single sample sequenced in a study of siplizumab effects on memory and regulatory T cells. Profiled with immunoSEQ multiplex PCR; TCRdb holds only in-frame clones, not every one. The table records about 100,000 clones, roughly 94% of them present only once. The sample taken for sequencing was Tregs sorted from blood. The receptors were gathered from a human donor in good health.

The chain recombines TRBV7-2 with TRBJ1-4; D remains ambiguous. The CDR3 totals 15 residues. Trimming stripped 2 bases from V and 7 bases from J, with 14 bases between. The germline V gene encodes CDR1 SGHTA and CDR2 FQGNSA. CDR3 bases: TGTGCCAGCAGCTTAAATCCTCTGCCAGGTGAAAAACTGTTTTTT. Its translation is CASSLNPLPGEKLFF.

The rearrangement joins TRBV29-1 to TRBJ2-1, with TRBD2 matching 11 bases. This CDR3 has 14 residues. CDR1 SQVTM and CDR2 ANQGSEA come from the germline V gene. J was trimmed by 8 bases and V by 1 base; bases with no gene match: 4. The CDR3 nucleotides read TGCAGCGTTGAAGCCTCACTAGCGGGAGATGAGCAGTTCTTC. This sequence encodes CSVEASLAGDEQFF.

This rearrangement joins TRBV7-3 to TRBJ2-3; D remains ambiguous. The length of the CDR3 is 14 residues. Germline V CDR1 and CDR2: SGHTA, FQGTGA. The germline V and J ends were trimmed by 3 bases and 4 bases, with 11 bases remaining between them. CDR3 sequence reads: CASSFTGGADTQYF. In nucleotides, the CDR3 is TGTGCCAGCAGCTTCACGGGTGGTGCAGATACGCAGTATTTT. Full variable domain (remainder filled in from reference TRBV7-3 and TRBJ2-3): GAGVSQTPSNKVTEKGKYVELRCDPISGHTALYWYRQSLGQGPEFLIYFQGTGAADDSGLPNDRFFAVRPEGSVSTLKIQRTERGDSAVYLCASSFTGGADTQYFGPGTRLTVL.

The gene calls are TRBV19 and TRBJ2-7; D tentatively reads TRBD1 or TRBD2 (5 bases each). V gave up 3 bases and J gave up 2 bases, with 11 bases separating them. This CDR3 has 14 residues. In germline, CDR1 is LNHDA, CDR2 SQIVND (reference sequence). DNA for the CDR3: TGTGCCAGTAGTATTACAGTGGGACCCTACGAGCAGTACTTC. Amino acid sequence: CASSITVGPYEQYF.

The rearrangement uses TRBV2 and TRBJ2-6; maybe TRBD2 (6 bases). The germline V gene encodes CDR1 SNHLY and CDR2 FYNNEI. The CDR3 is 15 residues long. The V gene lost 8 bases and the J gene lost 0 bases, with 11 bases spanning the gap. The DNA of the CDR3 is TGTGCCAGCCGGGGCGGGAACTCTGGGGCCAACGTCCTGACTTTC. Residues: CASRGGNSGANVLTF.